Shown below are 10 T cell receptor beta chains from a single sample sequenced in a study of control samples from healthy donors and cancer patients. Sequencing used immunoSEQ multiplex PCR; TCRdb keeps in-frame clones, though not all of them. The sample comprises 150,000 to 200,000 clones, 94% of which are singletons, and approximately 1.5% rests with the top ten. The sample consisted of blood. The source of these receptors is a woman under 30 in good health.

Details on this clone: Other DNA sequences in this sample translate to the same CDR3. The CDR3 sequence is CASSYTRTANYGYTF. The CDR3 DNA is TGTGCCAGCAGTTACACCCGGACGGCTAACTATGGCTACACCTTC. The chain carries TRBV6-5 and TRBJ1-2; D is undetermined. Trimming removed 2 bases at V and 0 bases at J, with 10 bases between. The CDR3 length is 15 residues. In germline, CDR1 is MNHEY, CDR2 SVGAGI.

The chain employs TRBV2 and TRBJ2-1; D may be TRBD1 (5 bases). This CDR3 spans 12 amino acids. Between the trimmed V and J ends, which lost 8 bases and 3 bases, there was a span of 8 bases. CDR1 and CDR2 (germline): SNHLY, FYNNEI. The CDR3 nucleotides read TGTGCCAGCGTTCAGGGCTACAATGAGCAGTTCTTC. Amino acid sequence: CASVQGYNEQFF.

The genes are TRBV6-2 or TRBV6-3 and TRBJ2-3, with 11 positions matching TRBD2. V trimming: 1 base; J trimming: 2 bases; junction bases outside the gene matches: 11. The V gene's germline CDR1 is MNHEY and CDR2 SVGEGT. This CDR3 spans 19 amino acids. The CDR3 is CASSYYFTLAGGFTDTQYF. CDR3 DNA sequence: TGTGCCAGCAGTTACTACTTCACCCTAGCGGGAGGATTCACAGATACGCAGTATTTT.

The chain carries TRBV7-9 and TRBJ1-1; D uncertain. The germline V gene has CDR1 SEHNR and CDR2 FQNEAQ (reference sequence). V shed 5 bases and J shed 7 bases, with 11 bases lying between them. The CDR3 has 12 amino acids. The CDR3 DNA reads as TGTGCCAGCAGCCCGGGTTCACGTGAAGCTTTCTTT. This sequence encodes CASSPGSREAFF.

A note on this clone: Other DNA variants within this sample encode the same CDR3. The CDR3 reads CASSRDQGAYEQYF. As DNA, the CDR3 is TGTGCCAGCAGTCGCGACCAGGGAGCCTACGAGCAGTACTTC. This rearrangement joins TRBV7-2 to TRBJ2-7; perhaps D is TRBD1 or TRBD2 (5 bases each). This CDR3 is 14 amino acids long. Germline V CDR1 and CDR2: SGHTA, FQGNSA. The V end lost 6 bases, the J end lost 2 bases, and 14 bases lay between the germline ends. The entire variable domain, with the rest obtained from reference TRBV7-2 and TRBJ2-7, is as follows: GAGVSQSPSNKVTEKGKDVELRCDPISGHTALYWYRQSLGQGLEFLIYFQGNSAPDKSGLPSDRFSAERTGGSVSTLTIQRTQQEDSAVYLCASSRDQGAYEQYFGPGTRLTVT.

The chain carries TRBV21-1 and TRBJ1-5; TRBD1 reflects the table's D call only, with no check against the DNA. TRBV21-1 is noted as a pseudogene. The CDR3 sequence is 15 residues long. For the CDR3, the DNA is TGTACCAGCAGCAAAGCGGGGGACAAAAAACAGCCCCAGCATTTT. Protein product: CTSSKAGDKKQPQHF.

This clone was counted a single time. The genes are TRBV7-8 and TRBJ1-3, with no clear D. The V end was cut by 5 bases, the J end by 0 bases, with 17 bases between. The CDR3 is 17 residues long. Germline CDR1 reads SGHVS; CDR2 reads FQNEAQ. The CDR3 loop is CASSPYPDGFSGNTIYF. CDR3 DNA: TGTGCCAGCAGCCCATACCCGGACGGCTTCTCTGGAAACACCATATATTTT.

The CDR3 nucleotides read TGTGCCACCTGGGGAGGGGATGGGGCTTTCTTT. Amino acid sequence: CATWGGDGAFF. The chain combines TRBV6-5 with TRBJ1-1; perhaps TRBD1 as D (5 bases). CDR3 length: 11 residues. Germline V gene data show CDR1 as MNHEY and CDR2 as SVGAGI. Deletions cut 10 bases from V and 11 bases from J, with 17 bases between.

The chain recombines TRBV7-9 with TRBJ1-4; TRBD1 is a possible D gene (5 bases). This CDR3 spans 14 amino acids. V lost 6 bases, J lost 5 bases, and 13 bases lay in between. Germline CDR1 is SEHNR and CDR2 is FQNEAQ (reference sequence). This CDR3 reads CASSSGLGNEKLFF. As DNA, the CDR3 is TGTGCCAGCAGTTCAGGGCTTGGGAATGAAAAACTGTTTTTT.

This chain connects TRBV7-2 to TRBJ1-2; 11 bases are shared with TRBD1. CDR1 SGHTA and CDR2 FQGNSA come from the germline V gene. V lost 5 bases to trimming and J lost 3 bases; unmatched junction nucleotides: 5. The CDR3 contains 15 residues. In nucleotides, the CDR3 is TGTGCCAGCAGCCCCCGGACAGGGGGCGACTATGGCTACACCTTC. Amino acid sequence: CASSPRTGGDYGYTF.